The 6 T cell receptor beta chains reported below all come from one sample, sequenced in a study of cytomegalovirus exposure and HLA in healthy donors. Measured with immunoSEQ multiplex PCR; TCRdb has only the in-frame clones, and not every one. Among a few hundred thousand clones, about 86% were seen once, and the ten largest hold approximately 1%. The sequenced sample consisted of PBMCs. The receptors stem from a woman aged 18-30 years in good health and CMV-seronegative.

The rearrangement uses TRBV7-8 and TRBJ2-2; D may be TRBD2 (7 bases). The CDR3 contains 17 residues. Germline CDR1 reads SGHVS; CDR2 reads FQNEAQ. Trimming cost V 1 base and J 6 bases, with 18 bases left between them. The CDR3, as DNA: TGTGCCAGCAGCTTAGGAGGGGACACGACTAGCCCCGGGGAGCTGTTTTTT. Amino acid sequence: CASSLGGDTTSPGELFF.

This chain connects TRBV25-1 to TRBJ2-1, with TRBD2 matching 13 bases. The V and J ends lost 6 bases and 9 bases, in that order; junction bases with no gene match: 5. This CDR3 is built from 14 residues. From germline, CDR1 is MGHDK and CDR2 SYGVNS. In DNA, the CDR3 is TGTGCCAGCAGCACTAGCGGGAGGGCCGGTGAGCAGTTCTTC. Its protein is CASSTSGRAGEQFF.

V and J are TRBV19 and TRBJ1-2, with 8 positions matching TRBD1. In germline, CDR1 is LNHDA, CDR2 SQIVND (reference sequence). The V gene end was trimmed by 0 bases and the J gene end by 8 bases; junction bases not matched to a gene: 5. This CDR3 contains 14 residues. The DNA of the CDR3 is TGTGCCAGTAGTATAGATCGGGGACAGGAAGGCTACACCTTC. Protein: CASSIDRGQEGYTF.

The chain combines TRBV18 with TRBJ1-2; TRBD1 matches 7 bases. The CDR3 consists of 15 residues. Germline lookup yields CDR1 KGHSH and CDR2 LQKENI. V gave up 1 base and J gave up 6 bases; unmatched junction bases: 8. CDR3: CASSPLQGVMDGYTF. The CDR3 nucleotides are TGTGCCAGCTCACCACTCCAGGGGGTAATGGATGGCTACACCTTC.

The chain links TRBV4-3 to TRBJ2-3; 9 bases agree with TRBD2. V trimming: 0 bases; J trimming: 4 bases; junction bases outside the gene matches: 14. Germline CDR1 is LGHNA and CDR2 is YSLEER. The CDR3 has 19 amino acids. CDR3 residues: CASSQDYGGSGGRSDTQYF. DNA for the CDR3: TGCGCCAGCAGCCAAGATTATGGTGGTAGCGGGGGACGTTCAGATACGCAGTATTTT.

The chain uses TRBV28 and TRBJ1-1, with 7 bases that match TRBD1. CDR1 and CDR2 (germline): MDHEN, SYDVKM. After removal of 9 bases from V and 7 bases from J, the junction contained 8 bases not matched to a gene. The CDR3 runs to 12 residues. CDR3 nucleotides: TGTGCCAGTACAGGGGAAATGATTGAAGCTTTCTTT. Encoded protein: CASTGEMIEAFF.